These T cell receptor beta chains were read from a single sample in a study of blood T cell repertoires in COVID-19. Only in-frame clones appear in the TCRdb table, and some are missing; sequencing was by immunoSEQ multiplex PCR. The table includes about 78,000 clones, about nine tenths detected once. Material: peripheral blood. Receptors were obtained from a woman of 80 years or more with acute or convalescent COVID-19. The CDR3 runs from the conserved cysteine through the conserved F or W. Each record gives: V gene, D gene, clone size, J gene, CDR3 DNA, CDR3 protein. The D gene is left open where the match is weak. Some rows mark clone size as missing; the rest say once, few, many or name a class of expanded clone.

V gene: TRBV6-1
D gene: .
clone size: .
J gene: TRBJ1-1
CDR3 DNA: TGTGCCAGCAGTGAGGCGGCTGAAGCTTTCTTT
CDR3 protein: CASSEAAEAFF

V gene: TRBV19
D gene: TRBD1
clone size: .
J gene: TRBJ1-4
CDR3 DNA: TGTGCCAGTAGTTCTACAGGGGGTATTAATGAAAAACTGTTTTTT
CDR3 protein: CASSSTGGINEKLFF

V gene: TRBV3-1/TRBV3-2
D gene: TRBD1
clone size: .
J gene: TRBJ2-7
CDR3 DNA: TGTGCCAGCAGCCAAGCCTCAGGGGGCGCCGAGCAGTACTTC
CDR3 protein: CASSQASGGAEQYF

V gene: TRBV5-1
D gene: .
clone size: once
J gene: TRBJ2-2
CDR3 DNA: TGCGCCAGCAGCTTGGACACAGTGAACACCGGGGAGCTGTTTTTT
CDR3 protein: CASSLDTVNTGELFF

V gene: TRBV5-6
D gene: .
clone size: .
J gene: TRBJ2-5
CDR3 DNA: TGTGCCAGCAGCTTGCTGGTCAGGGGTCCAGAGACCCAGTACTTC
CDR3 protein: CASSLLVRGPETQYF

V gene: TRBV28
D gene: TRBD2
clone size: .
J gene: TRBJ2-2
CDR3 DNA: TGTGCCAGCAGTTTGGGCGGGAGGGTGAGCGGGGAGCTGTTTTTT
CDR3 protein: CASSLGGRVSGELFF

V gene: TRBV29-1
D gene: .
clone size: .
J gene: TRBJ1-4
CDR3 DNA: TGCAGCGGCAGGGGCCTATCTAATGAAAAACTGTTTTTT
CDR3 protein: CSGRGLSNEKLFF

V gene: TRBV7-6
D gene: .
clone size: once
J gene: TRBJ1-1
CDR3 DNA: TGTGCCAGCAGCCAGACAATGAACACTGAAGCTTTCTTT
CDR3 protein: CASSQTMNTEAFF

V gene: TRBV5-1
D gene: .
clone size: .
J gene: TRBJ1-2
CDR3 DNA: TGCGCCAGCAGCTTGGGACAGAATCATGGCTACACCTTC
CDR3 protein: CASSLGQNHGYTF

V gene: TRBV10-1
D gene: TRBD2
clone size: once
J gene: TRBJ2-2
CDR3 DNA: TGCGCCAGCAGTCCGGGACTAGCGAACACCGGGGAGCTGTTTTTT
CDR3 protein: CASSPGLANTGELFF

V gene: TRBV5-1
D gene: TRBD2
clone size: .
J gene: TRBJ2-2
CDR3 DNA: TGCGCCAGCAGCTTGGCCCGTGCCTTCAGTGGGACTAGCGGGGGCACCGGGGAGCTGTTTTTT
CDR3 protein: CASSLARAFSGTSGGTGELFF

V gene: TRBV4-1
D gene: .
clone size: .
J gene: TRBJ1-1
CDR3 DNA: TGCGCCAGCAGCCAAGGCGACAGTATGAACACTGAAGCTTTCTTT
CDR3 protein: CASSQGDSMNTEAFF

V gene: TRBV5-1
D gene: TRBD1
clone size: .
J gene: TRBJ2-7
CDR3 DNA: TGCGCCAGCAGCGAGATGACAGGGAACTACGAGCAGTACTTC
CDR3 protein: CASSEMTGNYEQYF

V gene: TRBV28
D gene: TRBD1
clone size: .
J gene: TRBJ1-5
CDR3 DNA: TGTGCCAGCAGTTCCCGGACAGGGAGGGTATATCAGCCCCAGCATTTT
CDR3 protein: CASSSRTGRVYQPQHF

V gene: TRBV12-3/TRBV12-4
D gene: .
clone size: .
J gene: TRBJ2-1
CDR3 DNA: TGTGCCAGCAGTTTGGAGGGGGCGGGGGAGCAGTTCTTC
CDR3 protein: CASSLEGAGEQFF

V gene: TRBV11-1
D gene: .
clone size: once
J gene: TRBJ2-7
CDR3 DNA: TGTGCCAGCAGCTTAGAGGGGGGGCCAAGCTCCTACGAGCAGTACTTC
CDR3 protein: CASSLEGGPSSYEQYF

V gene: TRBV2
D gene: TRBD2
clone size: .
J gene: TRBJ2-5
CDR3 DNA: TGTGCCAGCAGGTTGCGGGGGGCCCAAGAGACCCAGTACTTC
CDR3 protein: CASRLRGAQETQYF

V gene: TRBV5-4
D gene: TRBD1
clone size: few
J gene: TRBJ1-2
CDR3 DNA: TGTGCCAGCAGCGCGACAGGGGAGAGCTATGGCTACACCTTC
CDR3 protein: CASSATGESYGYTF

V gene: TRBV9
D gene: TRBD2
clone size: once
J gene: TRBJ2-1
CDR3 DNA: TGTGCCAGCAGCGTTGGGACTAGCGGGATCTATGAGCAGTTCTTC
CDR3 protein: CASSVGTSGIYEQFF

V gene: TRBV7-2
D gene: TRBD1
clone size: .
J gene: TRBJ1-5
CDR3 DNA: TGTGCCAGCAGCTTAGGAGGGGGCCATCAGCCCCAGCATTTT
CDR3 protein: CASSLGGGHQPQHF

V gene: TRBV6-2/TRBV6-3
D gene: .
clone size: .
J gene: TRBJ1-2
CDR3 DNA: TGTGCCAGCAGTTCCGGGGGAGGCAACAACTATGGCTACACCTTC
CDR3 protein: CASSSGGGNNYGYTF

V gene: TRBV12-3/TRBV12-4
D gene: .
clone size: .
J gene: TRBJ1-2
CDR3 DNA: TGTGCCAGCAGTTCACCAGATAACTATGGCTACACCTTC
CDR3 protein: CASSSPDNYGYTF